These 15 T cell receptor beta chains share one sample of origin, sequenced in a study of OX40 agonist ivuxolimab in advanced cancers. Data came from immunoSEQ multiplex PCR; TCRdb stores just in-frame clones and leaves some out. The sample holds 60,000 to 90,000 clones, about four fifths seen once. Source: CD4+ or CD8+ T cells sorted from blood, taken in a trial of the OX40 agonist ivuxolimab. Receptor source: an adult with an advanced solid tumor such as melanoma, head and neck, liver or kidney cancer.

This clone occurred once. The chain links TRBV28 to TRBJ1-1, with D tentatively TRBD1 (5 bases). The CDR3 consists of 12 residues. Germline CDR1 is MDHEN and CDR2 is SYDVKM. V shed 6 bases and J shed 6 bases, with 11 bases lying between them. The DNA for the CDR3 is TGTGCCAGCAGGTATCGGGGCGCTGAAGCTTTCTTT. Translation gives CASRYRGAEAFF.

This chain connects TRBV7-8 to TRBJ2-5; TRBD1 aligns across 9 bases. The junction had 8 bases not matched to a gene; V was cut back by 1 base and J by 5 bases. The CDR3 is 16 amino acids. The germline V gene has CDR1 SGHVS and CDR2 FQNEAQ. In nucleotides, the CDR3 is TGTGCCAGCAGCTTAGGGACAGGGGCCGGCGGGGAGACCCAGTACTTC. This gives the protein CASSLGTGAGGETQYF.

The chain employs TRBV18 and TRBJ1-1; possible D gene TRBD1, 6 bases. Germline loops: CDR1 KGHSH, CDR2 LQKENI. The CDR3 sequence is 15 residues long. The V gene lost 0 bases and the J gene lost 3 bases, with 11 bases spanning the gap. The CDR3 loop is CASSPPGGEDTEAFF. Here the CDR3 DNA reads TGTGCCAGCTCACCACCGGGGGGCGAAGACACTGAAGCTTTCTTT.

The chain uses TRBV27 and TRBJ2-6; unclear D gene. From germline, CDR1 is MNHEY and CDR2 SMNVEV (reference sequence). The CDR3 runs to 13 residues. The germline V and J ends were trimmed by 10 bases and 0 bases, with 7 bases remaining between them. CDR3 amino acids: CATCCSGANVLTF. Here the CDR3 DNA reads TGTGCCACCTGCTGCTCTGGGGCCAACGTCCTGACTTTC.

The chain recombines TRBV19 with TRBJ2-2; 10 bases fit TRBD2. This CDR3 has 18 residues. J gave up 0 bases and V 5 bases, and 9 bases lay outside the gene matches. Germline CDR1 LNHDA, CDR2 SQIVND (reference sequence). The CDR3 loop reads CASSARLAGSSNTGELFF. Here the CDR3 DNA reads TGTGCCAGTAGTGCCAGACTAGCGGGTTCTTCGAACACCGGGGAGCTGTTTTTT. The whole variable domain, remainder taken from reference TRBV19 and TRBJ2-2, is DGGITQSPKYLFRKEGQNVTLSCEQNLNHDAMYWYRQDPGQGLRLIYYSQIVNDFQKGDIAEGYSVSREKKESFPLTVTSAQKNPTAFYLCASSARLAGSSNTGELFFGEGSRLTVL.

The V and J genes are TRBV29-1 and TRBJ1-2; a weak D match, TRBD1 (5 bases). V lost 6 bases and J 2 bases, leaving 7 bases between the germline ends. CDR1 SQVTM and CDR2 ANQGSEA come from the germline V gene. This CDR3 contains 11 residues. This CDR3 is CSVTENYGYTF. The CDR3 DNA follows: TGCAGCGTGACAGAGAACTATGGCTACACCTTC.

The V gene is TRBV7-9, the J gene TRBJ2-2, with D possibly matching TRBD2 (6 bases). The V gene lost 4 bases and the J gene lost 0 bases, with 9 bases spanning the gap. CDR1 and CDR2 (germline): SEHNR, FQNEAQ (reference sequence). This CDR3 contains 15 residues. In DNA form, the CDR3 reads TGTGCCAGCAGCTGGGACTCCGCGAACACCGGGGAGCTGTTTTTT. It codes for CASSWDSANTGELFF.

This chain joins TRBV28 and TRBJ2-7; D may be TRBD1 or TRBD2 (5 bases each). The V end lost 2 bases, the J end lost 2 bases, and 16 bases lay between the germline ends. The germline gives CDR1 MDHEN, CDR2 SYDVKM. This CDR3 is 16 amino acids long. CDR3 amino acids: CASSLLGPGRTYEQYF. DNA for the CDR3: TGTGCCAGCAGTTTACTCGGACCGGGGCGGACCTACGAGCAGTACTTC.

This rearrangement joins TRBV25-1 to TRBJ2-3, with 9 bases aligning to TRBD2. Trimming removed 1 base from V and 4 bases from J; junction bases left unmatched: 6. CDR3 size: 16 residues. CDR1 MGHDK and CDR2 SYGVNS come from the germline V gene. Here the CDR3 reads CASSEFGRGGADTQYF. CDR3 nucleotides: TGTGCCAGCAGTGAATTTGGGCGGGGGGGCGCAGATACGCAGTATTTT.

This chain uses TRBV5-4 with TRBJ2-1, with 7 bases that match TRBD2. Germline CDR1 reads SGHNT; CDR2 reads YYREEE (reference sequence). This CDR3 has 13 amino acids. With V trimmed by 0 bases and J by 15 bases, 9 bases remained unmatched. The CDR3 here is CASSLGEMGRAFF. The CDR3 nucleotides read TGTGCCAGCAGCTTGGGGGAGATGGGGAGGGCGTTCTTC. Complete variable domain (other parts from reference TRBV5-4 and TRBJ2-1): ETGVTQSPTHLIKTRGQQVTLRCSSQSGHNTVSWYQQALGQGPQFIFQYYREEENGRGNFPPRFSGLQFPNYSSELNVNALELDDSALYLCASSLGEMGRAFFGPGTRLTVL.

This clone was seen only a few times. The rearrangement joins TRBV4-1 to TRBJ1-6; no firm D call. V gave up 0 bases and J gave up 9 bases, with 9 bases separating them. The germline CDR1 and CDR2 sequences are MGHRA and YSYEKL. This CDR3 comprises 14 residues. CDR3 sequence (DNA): TGCGCCAGCAGCCAAGAGTCTACGCTTTCACCCCTCCACTTT. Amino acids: CASSQESTLSPLHF.

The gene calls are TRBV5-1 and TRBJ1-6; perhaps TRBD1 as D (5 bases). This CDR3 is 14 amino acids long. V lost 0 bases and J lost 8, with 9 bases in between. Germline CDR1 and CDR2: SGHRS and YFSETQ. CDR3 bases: TGCGCCAGCAGCTTGGTCCAGGGAGATTCACCCCTCCACTTT. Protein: CASSLVQGDSPLHF.

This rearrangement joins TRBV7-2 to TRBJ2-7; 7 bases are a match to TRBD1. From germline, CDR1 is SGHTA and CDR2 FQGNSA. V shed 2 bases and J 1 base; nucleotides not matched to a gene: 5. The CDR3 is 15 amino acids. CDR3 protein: CASSLLGTASYEQYF. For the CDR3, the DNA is TGTGCCAGCAGCTTATTGGGGACAGCATCCTACGAGCAGTACTTC.

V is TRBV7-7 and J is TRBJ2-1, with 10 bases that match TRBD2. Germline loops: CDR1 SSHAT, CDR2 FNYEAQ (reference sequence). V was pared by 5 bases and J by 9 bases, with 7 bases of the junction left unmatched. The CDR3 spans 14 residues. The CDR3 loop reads CASSPSSGGSEQFF. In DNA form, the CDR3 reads TGTGCCAGCAGCCCGTCTAGCGGGGGCAGTGAGCAGTTCTTC.

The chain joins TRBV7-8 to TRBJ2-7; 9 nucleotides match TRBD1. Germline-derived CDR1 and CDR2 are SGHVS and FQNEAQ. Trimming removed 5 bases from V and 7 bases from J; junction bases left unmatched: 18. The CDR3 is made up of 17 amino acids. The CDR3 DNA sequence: TGTGCCAGCAGCGGAGCCCCGGGACAGGGTCTCCGGGGGGAGCAGTACTTC. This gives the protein CASSGAPGQGLRGEQYF.